This TCR beta chain came from a study of shared clonotypes between healthy human individuals. Study context: Three plates were used per donor for CD4 naive, three for CD4 memory, two for CD8 naive and one for CD8 memory.

About this clone itself: Its antigen is undetermined.

Germline V gene lookup returns CDR1 SEHNR and CDR2 FQNEAQ (reference sequence). The CDR3 sequence is 14 residues long. Trimming took 0 bases from V and 4 from J, leaving 9 bases between them. Running of the assay took place at deep level. Assay: immunoSEQ multiplex PCR; the TCRdb copy retains only in-frame clones and omits some. Seen here are approximately 2,300,000 clones, 85% to 95% observed once, and the top ten hold approximately 0.4%. General observations from the study: Tissues were not sampled, only blood, and their repertoires likely differ.

The rearrangement uses TRBV7-9 and TRBJ1-2; D possibly corresponds to TRBD1 (5 bases). The material sequenced was naive CD4+ T cells from PBMCs. The subset here: CD45RA+ positively selected. The clonotype was recovered from a man in his late teens or twenties in good health. Some clones in this sample may be carry-over from other donors' samples. The CDR3 here is CASSLALTGYGYTF. In nucleotides, the CDR3 is TGTGCCAGCAGCTTAGCTCTTACAGGCTATGGCTACACCTTC.